The T cell receptor beta chain described here comes from a study of T cell responses to AZD1222 COVID-19 vaccine. V shed 5 bases and J shed 9 bases, with 11 bases lying between them. This CDR3 has 12 amino acids. Germline assignment: CDR1 SGHTA and CDR2 FQGNSA. Study-wide results and caveats: Spike-specific TCR breadth and depth both grew after two AZD1222 doses. Donors were largely white British and mainly female; clonal diversity was possibly underestimated. Only five or six individuals given AZD1222 were seropositive at baseline.

Using immunoSEQ multiplex PCR, the repertoire was profiled, and TCRdb retains in-frame clones only, with some absent. The table has some 110,000 clones, roughly four fifths seen once. This clone came up once. The antigen remains unidentified. Source: peripheral blood, taken on day 0 of AZD1222 vaccination. This TCR was sampled from an adult in good health. The chain combines TRBV7-2 with TRBJ2-1, with D unclear. The CDR3 spells CASSRPFLEQFF. CDR3 DNA sequence: TGTGCCAGCAGCCGACCCTTCCTTGAGCAGTTCTTC.